This T cell receptor beta chain was recorded in a study of blood T cell repertoires in COVID-19. Per the authors' pipeline: How many nucleated cells were present was estimated from reference gene primer amplification. Clones were read by immunoSEQ multiplex PCR, and TCRdb kept only the in-frame ones, dropping some. That table furnishes V, J and clone size, whereas the DNA furnished D and trimming. The sample yields around 370,000 clones, around nine tenths seen once. Germline-derived CDR1 and CDR2 are GTSNPN and SVGIG (reference sequence). Trimming left V 0 bases short and J 10 bases short, with 15 bases between. This CDR3 has 13 amino acids.

This rearrangement joins TRBV30 to TRBJ1-1; the D gene is possibly TRBD1 (5 bases). Specimen: PBMCs or T cells enriched from blood (not recorded which). The sequence derives from a woman aged 18-29 years who had recovered from COVID-19. The CDR3 region is CAWSVVGQGIAFF. CDR3 nucleotides: TGTGCCTGGAGTGTAGTTGGGCAGGGTATAGCTTTCTTT.